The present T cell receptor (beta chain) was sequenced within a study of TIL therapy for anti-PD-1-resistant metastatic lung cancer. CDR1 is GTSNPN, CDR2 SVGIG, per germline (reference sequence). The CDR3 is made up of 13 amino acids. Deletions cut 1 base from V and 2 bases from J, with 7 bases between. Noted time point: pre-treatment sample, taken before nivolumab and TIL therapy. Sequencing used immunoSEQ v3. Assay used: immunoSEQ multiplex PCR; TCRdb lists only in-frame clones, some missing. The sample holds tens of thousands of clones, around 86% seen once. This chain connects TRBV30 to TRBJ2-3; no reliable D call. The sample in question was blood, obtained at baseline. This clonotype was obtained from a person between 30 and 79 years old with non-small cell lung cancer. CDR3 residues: CAWSGTDTDTQYF. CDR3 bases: TGTGCCTGGAGTGGTACAGACACAGATACGCAGTATTTT.